This is a list of T cell receptor beta chains from one sample in a study of control samples from healthy donors and cancer patients. Some clones are missing from TCRdb's copy, which holds only in-frame ones; the method was immunoSEQ multiplex PCR. Of roughly 83,000 clones listed, approximately 78% are singletons. Material: blood. The receptors originated from an older woman in good health. Each CDR3 is given with its conserved first and last residue. D genes are given only for firm matches. Not all rows give a size; the values are once, few, many and, for expanded clones, a class.

j_call: TRBJ2-3
v_call: TRBV5-4
clone_size: NA
d_call: TRBD2
cdr3_nt: TGTGCCAGCAGTAAGTGGGAGGGGATAGATACGCAGTATTTT
cdr3_aa: CASSKWEGIDTQYF

j_call: TRBJ1-3
v_call: TRBV19
clone_size: NA
d_call: NA
cdr3_nt: TGTGCCAGTAGTATTCCTGGAAACACCATATATTTT
cdr3_aa: CASSIPGNTIYF

j_call: TRBJ2-7
v_call: TRBV5-4
clone_size: NA
d_call: TRBD2
cdr3_nt: TGTGCCAGCAGCTTGCGGACTAGCGACGAGCAGTACTTC
cdr3_aa: CASSLRTSDEQYF

j_call: TRBJ2-1
v_call: TRBV28
clone_size: NA
d_call: TRBD1
cdr3_nt: TGTGCCAGCAGTTTATCAGGGGGCCCTATGAATGAGCAGTTCTTC
cdr3_aa: CASSLSGGPMNEQFF

j_call: TRBJ2-7
v_call: TRBV15
clone_size: NA
d_call: NA
cdr3_nt: TGTGCCACCAGCAGAGTGACGTTGCGGGGAGAGGGGTCCGAGCAGTACTTC
cdr3_aa: CATSRVTLRGEGSEQYF

j_call: TRBJ2-5
v_call: TRBV24-1
clone_size: once
d_call: TRBD1
cdr3_nt: TGTGCCACCAGTGATCCGCGGACAGGCCAGACCCAGTACTTC
cdr3_aa: CATSDPRTGQTQYF

j_call: TRBJ1-2
v_call: TRBV19
clone_size: NA
d_call: NA
cdr3_nt: TGTGCCAGTAGTATAGGACAGGACTATGGCTACACCTTC
cdr3_aa: CASSIGQDYGYTF

j_call: TRBJ2-5
v_call: TRBV28
clone_size: few
d_call: NA
cdr3_nt: TGTGCCAGCACCACTATTTGGGGGGAAGAGACCCAGTACTTC
cdr3_aa: CASTTIWGEETQYF

j_call: TRBJ2-7
v_call: TRBV28
clone_size: NA
d_call: NA
cdr3_nt: TGTGCCAGCAGTTTCGCATTAGCCACTACGTCCTACGAGCAGTACTTC
cdr3_aa: CASSFALATTSYEQYF

j_call: TRBJ1-5
v_call: TRBV6-2/TRBV6-3
clone_size: NA
d_call: TRBD1
cdr3_nt: TGTGCCAGCAGTTACTCCGGTAGACAGGGCCTACAGCCCCAGCATTTT
cdr3_aa: CASSYSGRQGLQPQHF

j_call: TRBJ1-1
v_call: TRBV19
clone_size: once
d_call: NA
cdr3_nt: TGTGCCAGTAGTGGGGACGGCCGAGTTGAAGCTTTCTTT
cdr3_aa: CASSGDGRVEAFF

j_call: TRBJ1-4
v_call: TRBV28
clone_size: few
d_call: TRBD1
cdr3_nt: TGTGCCAGCAGTGAGACAGGGGACAATGAAAAACTGTTTTTT
cdr3_aa: CASSETGDNEKLFF

j_call: TRBJ2-1
v_call: TRBV6-5
clone_size: once
d_call: NA
cdr3_nt: TGTGCCAGCAGGGGATACAATGAGCAGTTCTTC
cdr3_aa: CASRGYNEQFF

j_call: TRBJ1-2
v_call: TRBV5-6
clone_size: NA
d_call: NA
cdr3_nt: TGTGCCAGCAGCTTACGGACGGGGACGGATTACCTCTATGGCTACACCTTC
cdr3_aa: CASSLRTGTDYLYGYTF

j_call: TRBJ1-5
v_call: TRBV29-1
clone_size: NA
d_call: NA
cdr3_nt: TGCAGCGCCAGGGGTAATAGCAATCAGCCCCAGCATTTT
cdr3_aa: CSARGNSNQPQHF

j_call: TRBJ1-2
v_call: TRBV19
clone_size: once
d_call: NA
cdr3_nt: TGTGCCAGTAGTATTGCGTCAGGGGCGGCAAATGTTAACTATGGCTACACCTTC
cdr3_aa: CASSIASGAANVNYGYTF

j_call: TRBJ1-5
v_call: TRBV24-1
clone_size: NA
d_call: NA
cdr3_nt: TGTGCCACCAGTGATTTACCCAGGCCCGGAGAGAGTCAGCCCCAGCATTTT
cdr3_aa: CATSDLPRPGESQPQHF

j_call: TRBJ2-1
v_call: TRBV15
clone_size: once
d_call: TRBD1
cdr3_nt: TGTGCCACCAGCAGAAAGACAGGGCAGGTCAATGAGCAGTTCTTC
cdr3_aa: CATSRKTGQVNEQFF

j_call: TRBJ2-7
v_call: TRBV3-1/TRBV3-2
clone_size: few
d_call: TRBD2
cdr3_nt: TGTGCCAGCAGCCGCACGGGACTAGCGGGAGATTTGGGCTACGAGCAGTACTTC
cdr3_aa: CASSRTGLAGDLGYEQYF

j_call: TRBJ1-1
v_call: TRBV29-1
clone_size: NA
d_call: NA
cdr3_nt: TGCAGCGTTGATGCGGGGTGGGCTTTCTTT
cdr3_aa: CSVDAGWAFF

j_call: TRBJ2-2
v_call: TRBV6-2/TRBV6-3
clone_size: NA
d_call: NA
cdr3_nt: TGTGCCAGCAGTTACGAGGTCAGGGTATACACCGGGGAGCTGTTTTTT
cdr3_aa: CASSYEVRVYTGELFF

j_call: TRBJ1-1
v_call: TRBV7-9
clone_size: NA
d_call: NA
cdr3_nt: TGTGCCAGCAGCTTGCCGCAGGAGCGAGAGGGGGCTTTCTTT
cdr3_aa: CASSLPQEREGAFF

j_call: TRBJ2-1
v_call: TRBV9
clone_size: NA
d_call: TRBD2
cdr3_nt: TGTGCCAGCAGCCCCTTTAGCGGGGGTTCCAATGAGCAGTTCTTC
cdr3_aa: CASSPFSGGSNEQFF

j_call: TRBJ2-4
v_call: TRBV9
clone_size: NA
d_call: TRBD1
cdr3_nt: TGTGCCAGCAGCGTATACAGGGGTGGGGCCAAAAACATTCAGTACTTC
cdr3_aa: CASSVYRGGAKNIQYF

j_call: TRBJ2-5
v_call: TRBV18
clone_size: once
d_call: NA
cdr3_nt: TGTGCCAGCTCCAAAACCCGGTACCAAGAGACCCAGTACTTC
cdr3_aa: CASSKTRYQETQYF

j_call: TRBJ2-7
v_call: TRBV29-1
clone_size: NA
d_call: NA
cdr3_nt: TGCAGCGTTGGTTTGGGAAATCCCTACGAGCAGTACTTC
cdr3_aa: CSVGLGNPYEQYF

j_call: TRBJ2-2
v_call: TRBV5-1
clone_size: NA
d_call: TRBD1
cdr3_nt: TGCGCCAGCAGCTTCGGAGACAGGGGGAAAGCCGGGGAGCTGTTTTTT
cdr3_aa: CASSFGDRGKAGELFF

j_call: TRBJ2-1
v_call: TRBV18
clone_size: NA
d_call: NA
cdr3_nt: TGTGCCAGCTCCCCCCAGAACTCCTACAATGAGCAGTTCTTC
cdr3_aa: CASSPQNSYNEQFF

j_call: TRBJ1-1
v_call: TRBV7-2
clone_size: NA
d_call: NA
cdr3_nt: TGTGCCAGCAGCTTGTCGAGGATGGGAGGTAACACTGAAGCTTTCTTT
cdr3_aa: CASSLSRMGGNTEAFF

j_call: TRBJ1-2
v_call: TRBV19
clone_size: NA
d_call: NA
cdr3_nt: TGTGCCAGTAGTATCCGTCCGGGTCTCCAGGGAGGCTACACCTTC
cdr3_aa: CASSIRPGLQGGYTF

j_call: TRBJ1-2
v_call: TRBV19
clone_size: NA
d_call: NA
cdr3_nt: TGTGCCAGTAGTGTCCGGGGAAACTATGGCTACACCTTC
cdr3_aa: CASSVRGNYGYTF

j_call: TRBJ1-1
v_call: TRBV3-1/TRBV3-2
clone_size: NA
d_call: NA
cdr3_nt: TGTGCCAGCAGCCAAGGGATTTACACTGAAGCTTTCTTT
cdr3_aa: CASSQGIYTEAFF

j_call: TRBJ2-5
v_call: TRBV11-3
clone_size: NA
d_call: NA
cdr3_nt: TGTGCCAGCAGTCATGGGGGGAAAGAGACCCAGTACTTC
cdr3_aa: CASSHGGKETQYF